This TCR beta chain came from a study of cytomegalovirus exposure and HLA in healthy donors. Broader study findings: The study recorded around 160 TCR beta chains that were cytomegalovirus-associated. The study carried out a later analysis of TCR beta sequences. It associated under 20,000 of them with specific HLA alleles at a false discovery rate of 0.05.

This PCR relied on a set of 60 Vbeta primers and 13 Jbeta primers. The assay was immunoSEQ multiplex PCR, and TCRdb's table has in-frame clones only and misses some. This sample has under 200,000 clones, with around 88% found just once. Comment on this clone: Its cognate antigen is unknown.

Trimming removed 3 bases at V and 1 base at J, with 12 bases between. This CDR3 comprises 15 residues. Germline lookup yields CDR1 KGHSH and CDR2 LQKENI. This TCR was sampled from a woman aged 25-40 years in good health and CMV-seronegative. The chain couples TRBV18 to TRBJ1-2, with D hard to call. Specimen: PBMCs. CDR3 region: CASSPGGQNNYGYTF. The CDR3 coding sequence is TGTGCCAGCTCACCGGGAGGGCAGAATAACTATGGCTACACCTTC.